These T cell receptor beta chains were read from a single sample in a study of T cells in tuberculosis. Using immunoSEQ multiplex PCR, the repertoire was profiled, and TCRdb retains in-frame clones only, with some absent. The table records about 88,000 clones, approximately 90% of them present only once. Source material: CD1b-GMM tetramer-negative cells sorted from PBMCs. The origin of the receptors is an adult woman with latent tuberculosis. Both conserved end residues are part of each CDR3. Fields, in order: V gene, CDR3 protein.

TRBV11-2,CASSLGGPSSGNTIYF
TRBV10-3,CAISSRGAKNIQYF
TRBV20-1,CSALSGYTF
TRBV7-9,CASSSRGGASTDTQYF
TRBV12-5,CASGLVLGGKNQPQHF
TRBV6-5,CASSYSMVGLNNEQFF
TRBV10-3,CAIGSGKNEKLFF
TRBV27,CASSIGTGVQFF
TRBV6-1,CASSGRVTAGTGNTIYF
TRBV7-2,CASSQAGGPSEQFF
TRBV29-1,CSVAGGKTNEKLFF
TRBV5-6,CASSFTSQGEYGYTF
TRBV5-6,CASSRDRLDRANEQFF
TRBV4-2,CASSGDPPGSSYNEQFF
TRBV18,CASSPPGQQETQYF
TRBV6-1,CASSGFVQDNQPQHF
TRBV5-1,CASSYDWGRGGSTDTQYF
TRBV6-1,CASSEGQGPNQPQHF
TRBV18,CASSGGLAGNTGELFF
TRBV27,CASSFSRTGVTEAFF
TRBV11-3,CASSLGVGSIGNEQFF
TRBV4-1,CASSLGPGLAGYEQYF
TRBV5-1,CASSKQGTEAFF
TRBV10-3,CAISEGTGAYEQYF
TRBV19,CASSMRQGAWNEQFF
TRBV29-1,CSVEGTSGGGGGQFF
TRBV5-6,CASSNRQGTDTQYF
TRBV6-5,CASRQGSQPQHF
TRBV27,CASSLQGWRTDTQYF
TRBV12-5,CASGPTGFNYEQYF
TRBV18,CASSDRSPSTDTQYF
TRBV9,CASSVEFGGVTDTQYF
TRBV6-5,CASSAGTYNSPLHF
TRBV5-1,CASSASGLAVYNEQFF